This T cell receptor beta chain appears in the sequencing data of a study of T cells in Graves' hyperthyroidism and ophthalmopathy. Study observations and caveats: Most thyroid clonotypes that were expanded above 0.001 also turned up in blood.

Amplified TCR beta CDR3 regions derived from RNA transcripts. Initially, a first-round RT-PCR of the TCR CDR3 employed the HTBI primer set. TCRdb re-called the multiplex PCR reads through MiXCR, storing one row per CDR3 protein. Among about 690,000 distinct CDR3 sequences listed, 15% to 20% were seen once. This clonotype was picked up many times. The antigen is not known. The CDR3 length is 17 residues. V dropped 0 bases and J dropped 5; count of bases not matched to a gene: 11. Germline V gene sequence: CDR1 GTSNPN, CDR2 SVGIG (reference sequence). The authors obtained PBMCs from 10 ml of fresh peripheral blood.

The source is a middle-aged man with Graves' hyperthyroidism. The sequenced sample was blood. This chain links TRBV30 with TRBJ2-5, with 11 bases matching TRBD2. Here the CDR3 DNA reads TGTGCCTGGAGTGTCGGACTAGCGGGCCTACAGCGGGAGACCCAGTACTTC. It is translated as CAWSVGLAGLQRETQYF.